A selection of T cell receptor beta chains follows, all from one sample in a study of blood T cell repertoires in COVID-19. The protocol was immunoSEQ multiplex PCR, while the TCRdb copy is restricted to in-frame clones and leaves out a portion. The sample includes around 220,000 clones, roughly nine tenths of them seen just once. Sequenced input: PBMCs or T cells enriched from blood (not recorded which). Every receptor here comes from a woman between 25 and 40 years old with acute COVID-19. Both conserved end residues are part of each CDR3.

v_call,cdr3_aa
TRBV12-3/TRBV12-4,CASSPSTGPQHF
TRBV4-1,CASSQPGMNTEAFF
TRBV2,CASMGGRAPNEQFF
TRBV7-9,CASRPGGPFEQYF
TRBV27,CASSQQGRFFF
TRBV7-6,CASSLAGGTGVLSGNTIYF
TRBV21-1,CASSKVRRGGADNEQFF
TRBV5-5,CASSLGDQTYGYTF
TRBV6-6,CASLPPRGNEKLFF
TRBV7-8,CASSLGTGEKLFF
TRBV11-2,CASSQGGTNEKLFF
TRBV28,CASSTGGTGRSEAFF
TRBV2,CASSGGQGSSGANVLTF
TRBV7-3,CASSLQGSQGYTF
TRBV5-8,CASSLRGSSYNEQFF